The 16 T cell receptor beta chains listed next were all sequenced from one sample in a study of Graves' ophthalmopathy and Graves' hyperthyroidism. Transcripts of RNA were the source for amplifying TCR beta CDR3 regions. The library came from an HTBI-primed first-round RT-PCR and a second-round multiplex PCR. TCRdb analysed the multiplex PCR reads with MiXCR anew, one entry per CDR3 protein. The repertoire holds over 650,000 distinct CDR3 sequences, with about 40% as singletons. Sequenced material: peripheral blood. Receptor source: an adult man with Graves' ophthalmopathy.

This clonotype was counted only a few times. The genes are TRBV6-5 and TRBJ2-2; D might be TRBD1 (5 bases). CDR1 is MNHEY and CDR2 is SVGAGI in the germline V gene. With 0 bases removed from V and 6 bases from J, the gap between germline ends came to 11 bases. The CDR3 spans 15 residues. The CDR3 coding sequence is TGTGCCAGCAGTTACTCGACCAGGGTCGCCGGGGAGCTGTTTTTT. Translation: CASSYSTRVAGELFF.

This clonotype has ten or more counts. The chain employs TRBV29-1 and TRBJ2-2, with D possibly called TRBD1 or TRBD2 (6 bases each). Between the trimmed V and J ends, which lost 2 bases and 4 bases, there was a span of 17 bases. CDR3 length: 16 residues. Germline CDR1 is SQVTM and CDR2 is ANQGSEA. The CDR3 sequence: CSVEIRGGRTTGELFF. The CDR3 bases are TGCAGCGTTGAAATCCGTGGGGGGCGCACCACCGGGGAGCTGTTTTTT.

In this sample, this clonotype turned up once. The rearrangement links TRBV19 to TRBJ1-1; TRBD1 matches 12 bases. Trimming cost V 4 bases and J 6 bases; bases outside gene matches: 3. Germline CDR1 reads LNHDA; CDR2 reads SQIVND (reference sequence). There are 14 residues in the CDR3. The CDR3 here is CASSRGQGAAEAFF. The CDR3 DNA is TGTGCCAGTAGTAGGGGACAGGGGGCCGCTGAAGCTTTCTTT.

The chain links TRBV7-8 to TRBJ2-7; the D call may be TRBD1 or TRBD2 (5 bases each). Germline assignment: CDR1 SGHVS and CDR2 FQNEAQ. The CDR3 extends over 15 amino acids. V shed 9 bases and J shed 0 bases, with 18 bases lying between them. The CDR3 here is CASSPGPGPSYEQYF. DNA for the CDR3: TGTGCCAGTAGTCCGGGGCCGGGACCCTCCTACGAGCAGTACTTC.

The chain couples TRBV4-2 to TRBJ2-2, with D perhaps TRBD2 (6 bases). Trimming cost V 6 bases and J 7 bases, with 18 bases left between them. The CDR3 consists of 15 residues. Germline CDR1 is LGHNA and CDR2 is YNFKEQ. In DNA form, the CDR3 reads TGTGCCAGCAGTGAAATCGGGAGCGATGGCGGGGAGCTGTTTTTT. Translated, it gives CASSEIGSDGGELFF.

This clonotype was counted at least ten times. The CDR3 sequence: CASSLLAGAETQYF. CDR3 nucleotides: TGTGCCAGCAGCTTGCTAGCGGGAGCAGAGACCCAGTACTTC. The V and J genes are TRBV11-2 and TRBJ2-5; 10 bases line up with TRBD2. V dropped 3 bases and J dropped 4; count of bases not matched to a gene: 2. Per germline, CDR1 SGHAT and CDR2 FQNNGV. The CDR3 loop spans 14 amino acids.

The gene calls are TRBV5-4 and TRBJ2-3, with TRBD2 matching 9 bases. Germline CDR1 and CDR2: SGHNT and YYREEE (reference sequence). The junction had 3 bases not matched to a gene; V was cut back by 2 bases and J by 2 bases. The CDR3 extends over 15 amino acids. The CDR3 protein is CASSLSSGVTDTQYF. The CDR3 DNA reads as TGTGCCAGCAGCTTATCTAGCGGGGTCACAGATACGCAGTATTTT.

Of note for this clonotype: An end of the junction differs from the germline gene, which may be a read error. This chain uses TRBV25-1 with TRBJ1-3; 8 bases align to TRBD1. This CDR3 spans 14 amino acids. Looked up from germline, CDR1 is MGHDK and CDR2 is SYGVNS. For the CDR3, the DNA is TGTACCAGCAGAGTGGGGACAGGAGGCGAAACCTTATATTTT. Its translation is CTSRVGTGGETLYF.

The rearrangement joins TRBV15 to TRBJ2-2; D uncertain. The CDR3 totals 12 residues. Trimming took 3 bases from V and 6 from J, leaving 5 bases between them. Germline lookup yields CDR1 LNHNV and CDR2 YYDKDF (reference sequence). The CDR3 DNA follows: TGTGCCACCAGCAGCTTGTCCGGGGAGCTGTTTTTT. It translates to CATSSLSGELFF.

This clonotype showed up many times. The chain is built from TRBV20-1 and TRBJ2-6; a possible D gene is TRBD2 (5 bases). The CDR3 has 18 residues. Per the germline V gene, CDR1 is DFQATT and CDR2 is SNEGSKA (reference sequence). V was pared by 0 bases and J by 0 bases, with 15 bases between. The CDR3 DNA follows: TGCAGTGCTAGAGATGGGGAGAGGTACTTCTCTGGGGCCAACGTCCTGACTTTC. Amino acid sequence: CSARDGERYFSGANVLTF.

J is TRBJ1-4 and V is TRBV13; D perhaps matches TRBD1 (5 bases). The germline V gene encodes CDR1 PRHDT and CDR2 FYEKMQ (reference sequence). V dropped 8 bases and J dropped 5 bases, with 15 bases sitting between them. CDR3 length: 14 amino acids. CDR3 amino acids: CASAAGPGNEKLFF. The CDR3 nucleotides read TGTGCCAGCGCGGCAGGGCCGGGGAATGAAAAACTGTTTTTT.

J is TRBJ2-3 and V is TRBV7-6; 7 nucleotides match TRBD2. The CDR3 is 16 amino acids. Germline V gene data show CDR1 as SGHVS and CDR2 as FNYEAQ. The trim removed 4 bases at V and 1 base at J, leaving 8 bases unmatched. CDR3: CASSYPFGGGTDTQYF. The CDR3 DNA follows: TGTGCCAGCAGCTACCCTTTTGGGGGGGGCACAGATACGCAGTATTTT.

This clonotype was counted at least ten times. The rearrangement joins TRBV19 to TRBJ1-6; the D gene is possibly TRBD1 (5 bases). The length of the CDR3 is 15 residues. Germline loops: CDR1 LNHDA, CDR2 SQIVND (reference sequence). The V gene lost 6 bases and the J gene lost 6 bases, with 15 bases spanning the gap. The CDR3 sequence is CASSPGEITNSPLHF. DNA of the CDR3: TGTGCCAGTAGCCCGGGGGAGATCACTAATTCACCCCTCCACTTT.

With respect to this clonotype: An end of the junction differs from the germline gene, which may be a read error. The chain links TRBV19 to TRBJ1-1; D might be TRBD1 (6 bases). Looked up from germline, CDR1 is LNHDA and CDR2 is SQIVND (reference sequence). This CDR3 spans 15 amino acids. In DNA, the CDR3 is TGCGCCAGCAGCCAAGAACAGGGTTCGAACACTGAAGCTTTCTTT. It yields the protein CASSQEQGSNTEAFF.

The chain couples TRBV29-1 to TRBJ2-7, with D perhaps given as TRBD1 or TRBD2 (5 bases each). The CDR3 runs to 13 residues. Germline assignment: CDR1 SQVTM and CDR2 ANQGSEA. V dropped 4 bases and J dropped 5 bases, with 15 bases sitting between them. As DNA, the CDR3 is TGCAGCGTTGGAGAAGGGGAGACTCACGAGCAGTACTTC. Translated: CSVGEGETHEQYF.

The genes are TRBV15 and TRBJ1-2; D not resolved. This CDR3 has 15 amino acids. Germline V gene lookup returns CDR1 LNHNV and CDR2 YYDKDF (reference sequence). V was shortened by 2 bases and J by 2 bases, with 12 bases between the two germline ends. Here the CDR3 DNA reads TGTGCCACCAGCAGAACTAGCGGGCAGAACTATGGCTACACCTTC. It yields the protein CATSRTSGQNYGYTF.